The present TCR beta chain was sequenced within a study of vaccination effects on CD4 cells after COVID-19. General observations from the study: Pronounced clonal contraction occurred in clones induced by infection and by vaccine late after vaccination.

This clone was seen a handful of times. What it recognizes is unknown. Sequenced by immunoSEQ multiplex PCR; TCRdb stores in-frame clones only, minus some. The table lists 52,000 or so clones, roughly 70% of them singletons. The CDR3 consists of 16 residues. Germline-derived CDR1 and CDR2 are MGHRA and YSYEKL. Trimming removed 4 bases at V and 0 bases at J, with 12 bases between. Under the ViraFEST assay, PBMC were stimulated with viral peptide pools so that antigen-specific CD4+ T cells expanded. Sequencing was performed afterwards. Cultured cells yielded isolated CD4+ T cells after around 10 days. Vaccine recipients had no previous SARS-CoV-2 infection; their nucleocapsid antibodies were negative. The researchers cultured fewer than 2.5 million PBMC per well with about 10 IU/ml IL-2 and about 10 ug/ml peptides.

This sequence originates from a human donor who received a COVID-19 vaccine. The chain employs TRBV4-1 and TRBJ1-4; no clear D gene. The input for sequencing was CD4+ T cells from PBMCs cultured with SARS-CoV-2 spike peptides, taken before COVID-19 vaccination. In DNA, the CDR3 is TGCGCCAGCAGCCGGGCCCCCGGGACAACTAATGAAAAACTGTTTTTT. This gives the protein CASSRAPGTTNEKLFF.